What follows describes a single T cell receptor beta chain. No antigen is known for it. The data stem from a study of identical twins. V lost 0 bases to trimming and J lost 8 bases, with 14 bases between them. Germline lookup yields CDR1 KGHSH and CDR2 LQKENI. The CDR3 loop spans 14 amino acids. Study findings and constraints: In beta out-of-frame sequences, the excess sharing between twins was weaker. One should note that invariant MAIT and iNKT cells could partly confound zero-insertion analyses.

Healthy Caucasians were all of the donors. Unique molecular identifiers were present on the cDNA, and a universal primer site came from template switching. TCRdb redid the calling of the 5' RACE reads with MiXCR, one entry per CDR3 protein. The sample records 200,000 to 250,000 distinct CDR3 sequences, about 13% being singletons. The same data also contributed to another study, on yellow fever vaccine responses in identical twins.

The chain carries TRBV18 and TRBJ2-7; D possibly corresponds to TRBD1 (5 bases). This clonotype was obtained from a woman between 18 and 29 years old in good health. The specimen was memory (CD45RO+) T cells sorted from blood. This CDR3 reads CASSPPGDSFKQYF. Here the CDR3 DNA reads TGTGCCAGCTCACCACCCGGAGACAGTTTCAAGCAGTACTTC.